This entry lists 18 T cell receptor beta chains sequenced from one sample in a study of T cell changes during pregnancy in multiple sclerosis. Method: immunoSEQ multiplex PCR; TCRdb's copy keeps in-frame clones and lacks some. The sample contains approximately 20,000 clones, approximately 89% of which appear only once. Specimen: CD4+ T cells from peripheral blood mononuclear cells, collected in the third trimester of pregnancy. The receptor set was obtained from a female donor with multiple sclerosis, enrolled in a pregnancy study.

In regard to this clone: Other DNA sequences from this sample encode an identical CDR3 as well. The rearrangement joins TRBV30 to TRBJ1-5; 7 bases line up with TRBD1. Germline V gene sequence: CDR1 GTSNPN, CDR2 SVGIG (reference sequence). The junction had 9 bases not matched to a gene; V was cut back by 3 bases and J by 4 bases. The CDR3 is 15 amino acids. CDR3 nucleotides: TGTGCCTGGAGCCCGACAGCAGGGGGAAATCAGCCCCAGCATTTT. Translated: CAWSPTAGGNQPQHF. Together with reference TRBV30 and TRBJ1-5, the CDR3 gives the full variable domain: SQTIHQWPATLVQPVGSPLSLECTVEGTSNPNLYWYRQAAGRGLQLLFYSVGIGQISSEVPQNLSASRPQDRQFILSSKKLLLSDSGFYLCAWSPTAGGNQPQHFGDGTRLSIL.

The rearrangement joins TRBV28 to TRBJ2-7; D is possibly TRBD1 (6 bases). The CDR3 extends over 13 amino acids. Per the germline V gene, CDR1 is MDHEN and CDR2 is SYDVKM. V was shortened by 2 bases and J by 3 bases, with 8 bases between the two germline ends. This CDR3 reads CASSLRQVYEQYF. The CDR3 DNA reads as TGTGCCAGCAGTTTACGACAGGTCTACGAGCAGTACTTC.

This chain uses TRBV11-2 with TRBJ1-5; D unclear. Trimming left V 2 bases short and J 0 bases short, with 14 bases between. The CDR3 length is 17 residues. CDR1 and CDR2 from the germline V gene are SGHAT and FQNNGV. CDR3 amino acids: CASSLKGGHVSNQPQHF. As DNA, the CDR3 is TGTGCCAGCAGCTTAAAAGGTGGGCACGTTAGCAATCAGCCCCAGCATTTT. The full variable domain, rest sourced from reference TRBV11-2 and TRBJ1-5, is EAGVAQSPRYKIIEKRQSVAFWCNPISGHATLYWYQQILGQGPKLLIQFQNNGVVDDSQLPKDRFSAERLKGVDSTLKIQPAKLEDSAVYLCASSLKGGHVSNQPQHFGDGTRLSIL.

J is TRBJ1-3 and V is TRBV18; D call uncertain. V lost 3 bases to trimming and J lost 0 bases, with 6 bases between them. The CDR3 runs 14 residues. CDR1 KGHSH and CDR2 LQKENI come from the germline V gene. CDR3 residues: CASSPVDSGNTIYF. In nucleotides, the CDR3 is TGTGCCAGCTCACCGGTAGACTCTGGAAACACCATATATTTT.

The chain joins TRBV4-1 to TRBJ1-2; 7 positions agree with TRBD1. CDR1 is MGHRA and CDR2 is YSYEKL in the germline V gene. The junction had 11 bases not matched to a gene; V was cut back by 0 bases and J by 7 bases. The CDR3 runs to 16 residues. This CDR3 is CASSQDHRQGVGGYTF. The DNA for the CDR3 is TGCGCCAGCAGCCAAGACCATAGACAGGGTGTTGGTGGCTACACCTTC.

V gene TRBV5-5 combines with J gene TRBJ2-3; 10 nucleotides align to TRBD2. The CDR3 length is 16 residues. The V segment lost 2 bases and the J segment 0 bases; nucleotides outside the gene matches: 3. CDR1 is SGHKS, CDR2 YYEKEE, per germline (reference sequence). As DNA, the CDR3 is TGTGCCAGCAGCTTAGGACTAGCGGCGAGCACAGATACGCAGTATTTT. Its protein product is CASSLGLAASTDTQYF.

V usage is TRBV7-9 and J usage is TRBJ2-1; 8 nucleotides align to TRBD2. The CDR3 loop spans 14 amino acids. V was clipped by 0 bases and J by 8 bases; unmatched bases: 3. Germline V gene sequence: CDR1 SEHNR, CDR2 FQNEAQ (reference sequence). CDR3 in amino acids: CASSLADGRDEQFF. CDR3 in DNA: TGTGCCAGCAGCTTAGCGGACGGGAGGGATGAGCAGTTCTTC.

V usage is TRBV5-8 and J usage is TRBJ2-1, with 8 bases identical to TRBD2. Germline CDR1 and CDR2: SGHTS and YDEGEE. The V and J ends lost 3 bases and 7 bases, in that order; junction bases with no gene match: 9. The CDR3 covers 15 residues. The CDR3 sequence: CASSSGGDYRNEQFF. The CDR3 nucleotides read TGTGCCAGCAGCTCCGGGGGGGACTACCGGAATGAGCAGTTCTTC.

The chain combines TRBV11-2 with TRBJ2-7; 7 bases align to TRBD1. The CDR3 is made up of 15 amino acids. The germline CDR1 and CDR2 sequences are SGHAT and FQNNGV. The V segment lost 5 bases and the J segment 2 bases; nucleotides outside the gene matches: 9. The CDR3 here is CASSITTGTPYEQYF. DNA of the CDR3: TGTGCCAGCAGCATTACGACAGGGACCCCCTACGAGCAGTACTTC.

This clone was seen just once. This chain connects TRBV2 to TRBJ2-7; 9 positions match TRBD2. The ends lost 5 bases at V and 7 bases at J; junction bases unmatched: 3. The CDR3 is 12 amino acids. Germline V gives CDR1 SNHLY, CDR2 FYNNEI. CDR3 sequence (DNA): TGTGCCAGCAGTTATCTAGCGGGAGAGCAGTACTTC. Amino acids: CASSYLAGEQYF.

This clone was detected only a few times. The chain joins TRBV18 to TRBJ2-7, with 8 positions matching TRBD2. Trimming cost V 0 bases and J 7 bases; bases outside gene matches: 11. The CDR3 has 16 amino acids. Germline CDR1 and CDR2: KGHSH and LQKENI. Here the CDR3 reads CASSPPQNGGTREQYF. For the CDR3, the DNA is TGTGCCAGCTCACCACCCCAGAACGGGGGGACTAGGGAGCAGTACTTC.

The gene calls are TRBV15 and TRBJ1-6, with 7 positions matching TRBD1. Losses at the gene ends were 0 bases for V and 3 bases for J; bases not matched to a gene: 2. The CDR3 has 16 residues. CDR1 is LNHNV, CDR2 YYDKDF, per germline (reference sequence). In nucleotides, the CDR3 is TGTGCCACCAGCAGAGAACAGGGGAACTATAATTCACCCCTCCACTTT. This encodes CATSREQGNYNSPLHF.

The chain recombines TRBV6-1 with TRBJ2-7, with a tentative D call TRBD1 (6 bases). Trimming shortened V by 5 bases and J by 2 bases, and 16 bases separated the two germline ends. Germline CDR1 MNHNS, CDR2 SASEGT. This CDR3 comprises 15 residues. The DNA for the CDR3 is TGTGCCAGCAGTAAATCTCCGGACAGCACCTACGAGCAGTACTTC. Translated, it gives CASSKSPDSTYEQYF.

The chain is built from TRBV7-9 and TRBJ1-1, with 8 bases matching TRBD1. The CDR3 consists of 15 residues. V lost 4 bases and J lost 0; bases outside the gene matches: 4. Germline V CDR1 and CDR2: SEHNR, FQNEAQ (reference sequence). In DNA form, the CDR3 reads TGTGCCAGCAGCTCTCGACAGGGGATGAACACTGAAGCTTTCTTT. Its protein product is CASSSRQGMNTEAFF.

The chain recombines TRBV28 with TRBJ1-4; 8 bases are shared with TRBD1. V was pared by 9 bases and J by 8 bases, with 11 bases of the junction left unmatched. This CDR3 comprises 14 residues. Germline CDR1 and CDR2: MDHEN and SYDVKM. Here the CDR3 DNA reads TGTGCCAGTAGATACAGGGGGAGCCTGGAAAAACTGTTTTTT. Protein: CASRYRGSLEKLFF.

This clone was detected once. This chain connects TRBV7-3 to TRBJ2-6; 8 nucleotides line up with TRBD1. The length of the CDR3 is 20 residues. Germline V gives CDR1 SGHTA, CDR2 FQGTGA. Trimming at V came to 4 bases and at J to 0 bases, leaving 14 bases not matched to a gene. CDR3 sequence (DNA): TGTGCCAGCAGCTCCACGGGGCAGGGGGCTACCCCCTCTGGGGCCAACGTCCTGACTTTC. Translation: CASSSTGQGATPSGANVLTF.

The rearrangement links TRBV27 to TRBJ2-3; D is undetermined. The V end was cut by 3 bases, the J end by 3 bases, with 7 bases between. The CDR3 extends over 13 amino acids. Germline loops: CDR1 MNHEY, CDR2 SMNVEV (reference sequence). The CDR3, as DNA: TGTGCCAGCAGTTTTACCCGGACAGATACGCAGTATTTT. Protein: CASSFTRTDTQYF.

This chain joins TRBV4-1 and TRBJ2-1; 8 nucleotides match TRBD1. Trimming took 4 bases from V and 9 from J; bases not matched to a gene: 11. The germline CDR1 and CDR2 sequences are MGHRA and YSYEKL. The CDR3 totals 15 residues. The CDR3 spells CASSPTGQGNVEQFF. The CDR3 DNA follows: TGCGCCAGCAGCCCCACCGGACAGGGTAACGTTGAGCAGTTCTTC.